This T cell receptor beta chain was identified during a study of T cell responses to AZD1222 COVID-19 vaccine. The method was immunoSEQ multiplex PCR; TCRdb's version includes in-frame clones alone and lacks a portion of them. The profile covers about 140,000 clones, with 92% appearing a single time and approximately 3.4% taken by the ten largest. This CDR3 is 17 amino acids long. The V end lost 2 bases, the J end lost 0 bases, and 11 bases lay between the germline ends. The germline CDR1 and CDR2 sequences are MNHNS and SASEGT. The V call is TRBV6-1, the J call TRBJ2-6; no reliable D call. This specimen was peripheral blood, taken on day 0 of AZD1222 vaccination. This TCR came from an adult in good health. The CDR3 bases are TGTGCCAGCAGTGAACTTCGCATTGGCTCTGGGGCCAACGTCCTGACTTTC. It codes for CASSELRIGSGANVLTF.